These 15 T cell receptor beta chains originate from one sample sequenced in a study of T-cell memory formation after mild COVID-19 (dated by TCRdb to about 2021). Receptors were amplified or captured by 5' RACE. Sequenced on an Illumina NovaSeq 6000. Through fastp at Q25 and MiXCR, TCRdb rebuilt clones from the public reads, retaining in-frame beta chains. A single entry per CDR3 protein holds the most common genes and DNA from its merged rows. This sample is represented by around 200,000 distinct CDR3 sequences; 20% to 25% of them were singletons. About 23% of the sample is taken by the ten largest. The sample was PBMCs or a T cell subset sorted from them (not recorded which). The receptors originated from an adult woman who had mild COVID-19 (a few samples of this study predate the infection). The sample titles of this study are shuffled in the database, so cell type and time point are left out; the donor was told from shared clones.

The V and J genes are TRBV19 and TRBJ1-1; no firm D call. Trimming stripped 1 base from V and 6 bases from J, with 9 bases between. The CDR3 covers 13 residues. Germline CDR1 LNHDA, CDR2 SQIVND (reference sequence). CDR3 residues: CASSIVGLPEAFF. For the CDR3, the DNA is TGTGCCAGTAGTATAGTCGGCTTGCCTGAAGCTTTCTTT. The whole variable domain, remainder taken from reference TRBV19 and TRBJ1-1, is DGGITQSPKYLFRKEGQNVTLSCEQNLNHDAMYWYRQDPGQGLRLIYYSQIVNDFQKGDIAEGYSVSREKKESFPLTVTSAQKNPTAFYLCASSIVGLPEAFFGQGTRLTVV.

The gene calls are TRBV13 and TRBJ2-7; 7 bases are shared with TRBD2. The CDR3 runs to 15 residues. The V gene end was trimmed by 1 base and the J gene end by 2 bases; junction bases not matched to a gene: 5. Looked up from germline, CDR1 is PRHDT and CDR2 is FYEKMQ (reference sequence). In nucleotides, the CDR3 is TGTGCCAGCAGCTTAGTGGCTAGCGGTACCTACGAGCAGTACTTC. Protein sequence: CASSLVASGTYEQYF.

This clonotype was counted between two and nine times. This rearrangement joins TRBV4-1 to TRBJ1-1; no reliable D call. The length of the CDR3 is 12 residues. The germline CDR1 and CDR2 sequences are MGHRA and YSYEKL. The V end lost 0 bases, the J end lost 6 bases, and 5 bases lay between the germline ends. The CDR3 sequence: CASSQDSAEAFF. In nucleotides, the CDR3 is TGCGCCAGCAGCCAAGATTCAGCTGAAGCTTTCTTT.

This clonotype was seen more than once but under ten times. The chain links TRBV27 to TRBJ2-4; the match to TRBD1 covers 7 bases. V shed 5 bases, J shed 5 bases, and the junction held 9 bases outside the gene matches. Germline CDR1 and CDR2: MNHEY and SMNVEV (reference sequence). The CDR3 has 15 amino acids. The CDR3 DNA sequence: TGTGCCAGCAGTCCTTGGACAGGTGGGGAAAACATTCAGTACTTC. Protein sequence: CASSPWTGGENIQYF.

In this sample, this clonotype turned up a few times. J is TRBJ2-7 and V is TRBV5-4; D call uncertain. Per the germline V gene, CDR1 is SGHNT and CDR2 is YYREEE (reference sequence). The V gene lost 9 bases and the J gene lost 0 bases, with 19 bases spanning the gap. There are 15 residues in the CDR3. The CDR3 coding sequence is TGTGCCATCGCCTATTCTCCCTCGAGCTCCTACGAGCAGTACTTC. Translation: CAIAYSPSSSYEQYF.

This clonotype was seen a few times. This rearrangement joins TRBV6-2 or TRBV6-3 to TRBJ2-3, with D hard to call. Germline lookup yields CDR1 MNHEY and CDR2 SVGEGT. Trimming pared 8 bases from V and 3 bases from J, leaving 18 bases between. CDR3 size: 15 residues. In DNA form, the CDR3 reads TGTGCCAGCGAGAACCCCGGTCTGCGAACAGATACGCAGTATTTT. Residues: CASENPGLRTDTQYF.

CDR3 sequence reads: CASSQDPQRGREQFF. CDR3 DNA: TGCGCCAGCAGCCAAGATCCCCAGCGGGGGCGGGAGCAGTTCTTC. This chain links TRBV4-3 with TRBJ2-1; 8 bases match TRBD2. J lost 10 bases, V lost 0 bases, and 8 bases had no gene match. The CDR3 totals 15 residues. Per the germline V gene, CDR1 is LGHNA and CDR2 is YSLEER.

This clonotype was counted only a few times. CDR3 coding DNA: TGTGCCAGCAGTGGGGCGGACGGGGAGCTGTTTTTT. Protein sequence: CASSGADGELFF. The V call is TRBV2, the J call TRBJ2-2; D remains unclear. Looked up from germline, CDR1 is SNHLY and CDR2 is FYNNEI. The V and J ends lost 4 bases and 7 bases respectively, with 7 bases between them. The length of the CDR3 is 12 residues. Complete variable domain (other parts from reference TRBV2 and TRBJ2-2): EPEVTQTPSHQVTQMGQEVILRCVPISNHLYFYWYRQILGQKVEFLVSFYNNEISEKSEIFDDQFSVERPDGSNFTLKIRSTKLEDSAMYFCASSGADGELFFGEGSRLTVL.

The chain combines TRBV13 with TRBJ2-1, with TRBD1 matching 9 bases. Germline assignment: CDR1 PRHDT and CDR2 FYEKMQ (reference sequence). The ends lost 5 bases at V and 6 bases at J; junction bases unmatched: 11. This CDR3 spans 16 amino acids. Here the CDR3 reads CASSSIQGAKFNEQFF. The CDR3 DNA reads TGTGCCAGCAGCAGCATACAGGGGGCTAAATTCAATGAGCAGTTCTTC.

The V gene is TRBV4-3, the J gene TRBJ1-6; D perhaps matches TRBD1 (5 bases). The V gene lost 0 bases and the J gene lost 7 bases, with 10 bases spanning the gap. The CDR3 spans 15 residues. CDR1 and CDR2 from the germline V gene are LGHNA and YSLEER. The CDR3 DNA reads TGCGCCAGCAGCCAAGAGGGGGTTTGGAATTCACCCCTCCACTTT. Translating gives CASSQEGVWNSPLHF.

This clonotype came up a few times. This rearrangement joins TRBV7-9 to TRBJ2-4; D is perhaps TRBD2 (6 bases). The germline V and J ends were trimmed by 4 bases and 8 bases, with 18 bases remaining between them. Germline V gives CDR1 SEHNR, CDR2 FQNEAQ (reference sequence). The CDR3 contains 15 residues. CDR3 sequence reads: CASSSAGWQGDIQYF. As DNA, the CDR3 is TGTGCCAGCAGCTCGGCGGGGTGGCAGGGAGACATTCAGTACTTC.

The V gene is TRBV5-6, the J gene TRBJ1-6, with a possible D match to TRBD1 (5 bases). The CDR3 extends over 16 amino acids. CDR1 SGHDT and CDR2 YYEEEE come from the germline V gene. Trimming removed 0 bases from V and 8 bases from J, with 15 bases in between. CDR3 amino acids: CASSLEPDSVDSPLHF. DNA for the CDR3: TGTGCCAGCAGCTTGGAACCTGACAGTGTTGATTCACCCCTCCACTTT.

A few counts support this clonotype. The J gene is TRBJ1-2, the V gene TRBV7-2; D not certain. V gave up 1 base and J gave up 12 bases, with 18 bases separating them. Germline-derived CDR1 and CDR2 are SGHTA and FQGNSA. CDR3 length: 14 amino acids. CDR3 sequence: CASSLGPGLGQNTF. The CDR3 nucleotides read TGTGCCAGCAGCTTAGGCCCCGGGTTAGGTCAAAACACCTTC.

With regard to this clonotype: The DNA is left out, because the CDR3 cannot be placed on it with certainty; the CDR3 is given as TCRdb lists it. V and J are TRBV4-3 and TRBJ2-2; the table's D call TRBD2 went unverified against the DNA. The CDR3 is 20 amino acids in total, end residues counted. CDR1 and CDR2 (germline): LGHNA, YSLEER. CDR3 protein: CASSPQGAGSAGGTPGSCFF.

This clonotype has just a few counts. This chain joins TRBV29-1 and TRBJ1-2; possible D gene TRBD1, 5 bases. The V and J ends lost 0 bases and 1 base respectively, with 12 bases between them. From germline, CDR1 is SQVTM and CDR2 ANQGSEA. This CDR3 is built from 15 residues. The CDR3 DNA reads as TGCAGCGTTGAAGACTGGGACGTACATAACTATGGCTACACCTTC. Translating gives CSVEDWDVHNYGYTF.